The 21 T cell receptor beta chains given below trace back to one sample, sequenced in a study of tumor-infiltrating lymphocytes in primary liver carcinoma. It was from roughly 20-30 mg of unsorted bulk tissue that RNA and DNA were co-extracted. Starting from roughly 0.5 ug of total RNA, TCR beta cDNA was produced with a primer in the constant region. Employing slightly modified ARM-PCR, three nested multiplex PCR rounds were run, and these gave rise to the TCR beta libraries. The two initial PCR rounds, roughly 10 cycles each, used TRBV1-TRBV30 forward and C-beta reverse primers. TCRdb reanalysed the multiplex PCR reads using MiXCR and keeps one entry per CDR3 protein. This table has approximately 190,000 distinct CDR3 sequences, over 80% appearing once. Sequencing was done on a sample of tumor tissue from primary liver carcinoma. These receptor sequences come from a man in his forties with primary liver carcinoma and hepatitis B virus infection.

This clonotype was counted once. This chain connects TRBV29-1 to TRBJ2-2; D is perhaps TRBD1 (5 bases). The CDR3 length is 13 residues. In germline, CDR1 is SQVTM, CDR2 ANQGSEA. CDR3 protein: CSVDTENTGELFF. The DNA for the CDR3 is TGCAGTGTGGACACGGAGAACACCGGGGAGCTGTTTTTT.

As concerns this clonotype: Relative to the germline gene, one junction end is altered; a read error may explain this. DNA of the CDR3: TGCAACGTTGAGGTCTTTGGGGAAAAACTGTTTTTT. This codes for CNVEVFGEKLFF. The chain employs TRBV29-1 and TRBJ1-4; no reliable D call. This CDR3 is built from 12 residues. Germline-derived CDR1 and CDR2 are SQVTM and ANQGSEA.

This rearrangement joins TRBV2 to TRBJ1-4; D remains ambiguous. Per germline, CDR1 SNHLY and CDR2 FYNNEI. This CDR3 region has 13 residues. V lost 7 bases, J lost 8 bases, and 14 bases lay in between. The CDR3 DNA is TGTGCCAGCACCCTAACAGTTGGGGAAAAACTGTTTTTT. Residues: CASTLTVGEKLFF.

The J gene is TRBJ1-2, the V gene TRBV24-1; D is unresolved. Deletions cut 4 bases from V and 3 bases from J, with 11 bases between. The CDR3 consists of 14 residues. The germline CDR1 and CDR2 sequences are KGHDR and SFDVKD. The chain's CDR3 is CATSDPSWDYGYTF. The DNA for the CDR3 is TGTGCCACCAGTGACCCGAGTTGGGACTATGGCTACACCTTC.

The rearrangement joins TRBV29-1 to TRBJ2-3; D is possibly TRBD2 (6 bases). The germline V gene encodes CDR1 SQVTM and CDR2 ANQGSEA. Trimming removed 6 bases at V and 7 bases at J, with 14 bases between. CDR3 length equals 12 residues. CDR3 protein: CSVVSGANTQYF. In nucleotides, the CDR3 is TGCAGCGTAGTTTCGGGAGCAAATACGCAGTATTTT.

In regard to this clonotype: An end of the junction does not agree with germline; a read error may underlie this. The DNA for the CDR3 is TGTAGCGTATCCCGCGGGGGTAGCGGGACGGAGCAGAACTTC. Translation: CSVSRGGSGTEQNF. This rearrangement joins TRBV29-1 to TRBJ2-7, with 8 bases lining up with TRBD2. The CDR3 is made up of 14 amino acids. Germline V gives CDR1 SQVTM, CDR2 ANQGSEA.

The chain combines TRBV12-3 or TRBV12-4 with TRBJ2-7; D is uncertain. With 3 bases removed from V and 9 bases from J, the gap between germline ends came to 12 bases. The CDR3 spans 12 residues. CDR3: CASSFLAHGQYF. CDR3 in DNA: TGTGCCAGCAGTTTTTTGGCTCACGGGCAGTACTTC.

The sample holds one count of this clonotype. At one end, the junction sequence differs from germline, possibly due to a read error. This chain joins TRBV29-1 and TRBJ1-1; TRBD1 matches at 8 bases. This CDR3 is built from 15 residues. In germline, CDR1 is SQVTM, CDR2 ANQGSEA. The CDR3 region is CSIAGGWEMNTEALF. CDR3 bases: TGCAGCATTGCAGGGGGCTGGGAGATGAACACTGAAGCTTTATTT.

As for this clonotype: The junction departs from germline at one end; a sequencing error may be responsible. The gene calls are TRBV5-1 and TRBJ2-6; tentative D call: TRBD1 (6 bases). The CDR3 runs 16 residues. Per the germline V gene, CDR1 is SGHRS and CDR2 is YFSETQ. The DNA of the CDR3 is TGCGCCAGCAGCCCGGCAGGGGATATGGGGGCCAACATCCTGTCTTTC. It encodes CASSPAGDMGANILSF.

As concerns this clonotype: This is likely a read error, given that the CDR3 carries no conserved phenylalanine or tryptophan at its end. The chain links TRBV29-1 to TRBJ2-2; 7 nucleotides line up with TRBD2. The CDR3 is 15 residues long. CDR1 is SQVTM, CDR2 ANQGSEA, per germline. The CDR3 DNA reads as TGCAGCGTTGTCACGGCGGGAGCGTACAACGGGGTGCTGTTTTCT. Translated: CSVVTAGAYNGVLFS.

Details on this clonotype: The germline gene is not matched at one end of the junction; a read error may be the cause. The chain employs TRBV4-2 and TRBJ1-1; D is ambiguous. This CDR3 has 13 amino acids. Germline CDR1 is LGHNA and CDR2 is YNFKEQ. The CDR3: CVSSQDSNGRVFF. The CDR3 DNA follows: TGTGTCAGCAGCCAAGATTCCAATGGGAGAGTTTTCTTT.

With respect to this clonotype: The conserved closing phenylalanine or tryptophan is absent in this CDR3, likely reflecting a read error. The chain uses TRBV11-1 and TRBJ2-4; 13 bases are a match to TRBD2. The CDR3 is made up of 17 amino acids. CDR1 is SGHAT, CDR2 FQDESV, per germline (reference sequence). The V gene end was trimmed by 7 bases and the J gene end by 5 bases; junction bases not matched to a gene: 11. CDR3 region: CASNFPGTSGTENIQYL. Here the CDR3 DNA reads TGTGCCAGCAACTTCCCCGGGACTAGCGGGACCGAAAACATTCAGTACTTG.

The genes are TRBV7-8 and TRBJ2-3; TRBD2 matches 10 bases. Trimming took 9 bases from V and 3 from J; bases not matched to a gene: 12. CDR3 size: 16 residues. Germline CDR1 and CDR2: SGHVS and FQNEAQ. For the CDR3, the DNA is TGTGCCAGTAGCATAACCGGGACTAGCGCAACAGATACGCAGTATTTT. Its translation: CASSITGTSATDTQYF.

In the case of this clonotype: Because it lacks the conserved phenylalanine or tryptophan at the end, this CDR3 is likely a read error. The DNA for the CDR3 is TGTACCAGCACCACTTCGGCGGTAGCCAAAATCATTCAGTACATC. Its protein is CTSTTSAVAKIIQYI. The chain has TRBV11-2 and TRBJ2-4; D gene uncertain. The CDR3 contains 15 residues. The germline CDR1 and CDR2 sequences are SGHAT and FQNNGV.

Points on this clonotype: Lacking the conserved final phenylalanine or tryptophan, this CDR3 likely reflects a read error. The V call is TRBV29-1, the J call TRBJ2-7, with 7 positions matching TRBD2. Germline V gene sequence: CDR1 SQVTM, CDR2 ANQGSEA. The junction had 10 bases not matched to a gene; V was cut back by 5 bases and J by 6 bases. The CDR3 covers 13 residues. This chain's CDR3 is CSVQSGGGCEQYL. CDR3 in DNA: TGCAGCGTTCAATCGGGGGGAGGGTGCGAGCAGTACTTA.

This clonotype was detected once. V is TRBV6-1 and J is TRBJ2-5; D remains unclear. V was pared by 6 bases and J by 5 bases, with 13 bases between. Germline lookup yields CDR1 MNHNS and CDR2 SASEGT. This CDR3 is 13 amino acids long. This chain's CDR3 is CASSRITWETQYF. CDR3 bases: TGTGCCAGCAGCCGAATAACGTGGGAGACCCAGTACTTC.

Points on this clonotype: As the CDR3 is not closed by the conserved phenylalanine or tryptophan, this likely results from a read error. No DNA is shown, since the ends of the CDR3 on it are uncertain; the CDR3 is the one TCRdb lists. The CDR3 loop reads CASNFSGPLDNEQFL. The V gene is TRBV11-2, the J gene TRBJ2-1; TRBD2, the table's D call, was not compared with the DNA. Both ends counted, the CDR3 spans 15 residues. Germline CDR1 reads SGHAT; CDR2 reads FQNNGV.

Regarding this clonotype: It may be a read error: a sequence one base away is much more abundant. The chain links TRBV28 to TRBJ1-1; D gene ambiguous. Germline loops: CDR1 MDHEN, CDR2 SYDVKM. The V end was cut by 6 bases, the J end by 5 bases, with 13 bases between. This CDR3 is 13 amino acids long. Here the CDR3 reads CASSLVWRTEAFF. CDR3 DNA: TGTGCCAGCAGCCTAGTCTGGAGGACTGAAGCTTTCTTT.

This sequence joins TRBV29-1 and TRBJ1-1; TRBD1 might be the D (6 bases). Germline CDR1 is SQVTM and CDR2 is ANQGSEA. CDR3 length equals 11 residues. This CDR3 reads CNVEGGTEAFF. CDR3 nucleotides: TGCAATGTTGAGGGGGGAACTGAAGCTTTCTTT.

A remark on this clonotype: One end of the junction varies from germline; a read error may be responsible. The chain carries TRBV29-1 and TRBJ1-2; D not resolved. This CDR3 has 18 amino acids. Germline CDR1 SQVTM, CDR2 ANQGSEA. The DNA of the CDR3 is TGCAGCGTTGGGGCACCCGCAGGAACTCAAGTGGCTAACTATGGCTATACCTTC. Its translation: CSVGAPAGTQVANYGYTF.

Note on this clonotype: One end of the junction fails to match germline, which may point to a read error. The chain has TRBV29-1 and TRBJ2-1, with D possibly TRBD1 on 6 matching bases. The CDR3 is made up of 13 amino acids. Germline V gives CDR1 SQVTM, CDR2 ANQGSEA. The CDR3 DNA is TGCAGCTACTCCGGGACAAGTAACAATGAGCATTCCTTC. This sequence encodes CSYSGTSNNEHSF.